This TCR beta chain was sequenced in a study of neurological immune-mediated disorders. Findings of the study overall: Because no CDR3 amino acid sequences were shared across subjects by expanded clones, private repertoires were suggested in all groups.

TCRdb reprocessed the 5' RACE reads via MiXCR and lists one record per CDR3 protein. This table holds under 60,000 distinct CDR3 sequences, roughly 17% found once. For the unsorted libraries, 2 million PBMCs stored at -80 C served as input. This clonotype was seen at least ten times. As yet, its antigen is unknown. The source of this sequence is a man aged 60 to 69 in good health. Sample: PBMCs.

The CDR3 DNA reads as TGTGCCAGCAGCTTAGTAGCGACAGGGGTTAATGAAAAACTGTTTTTT. Encoded protein: CASSLVATGVNEKLFF. The V gene is TRBV7-2, the J gene TRBJ1-4; 8 positions match TRBD1. The CDR3 runs to 16 residues. J was trimmed by 4 bases and V by 1 base; bases with no gene match: 5. CDR1 is SGHTA and CDR2 is FQGNSA in the germline V gene. The full variable domain, completed using reference TRBV7-2 and TRBJ1-4, is GAGVSQSPSNKVTEKGKDVELRCDPISGHTALYWYRQSLGQGLEFLIYFQGNSAPDKSGLPSDRFSAERTGGSVSTLTIQRTQQEDSAVYLCASSLVATGVNEKLFFGSGTQLSVL.